Below are 27 T cell receptor beta chains sequenced from a single sample in a study of regulatory and conventional T cells in RAG deficiency. Sequenced by immunoSEQ multiplex PCR; TCRdb stores in-frame clones only, minus some. The sample records more than 2,500 clones, 70% to 85% being singletons. The sorted conventional CD4+ T cells were CD25-low and CD127-high, with genomic DNA sequenced. The sequencing sample was made of CD4+ effector T cells sorted from blood. The receptors here all came from a human donor with RAG deficiency presenting as severe combined immunodeficiency.

This clone was seen a handful of times. The rearrangement links TRBV7-3 to TRBJ1-3; maybe TRBD1 (6 bases). Trimming cost V 0 bases and J 4 bases, with 7 bases left between them. Germline CDR1 and CDR2: SGHTA and FQGTGA. The CDR3 totals 14 residues. The CDR3 coding sequence is TGTGCCAGCAGCTTAACCGGACAGGGAAACACCATATATTTT. It specifies CASSLTGQGNTIYF. Variable domain in full (rest from reference TRBV7-3 and TRBJ1-3): GAGVSQTPSNKVTEKGKYVELRCDPISGHTALYWYRQSLGQGPEFLIYFQGTGAADDSGLPNDRFFAVRPEGSVSTLKIQRTERGDSAVYLCASSLTGQGNTIYFGEGSWLTVV.

This clone appeared once. The chain carries TRBV10-3 and TRBJ1-5, with D possibly matching TRBD1 (5 bases). V was clipped by 6 bases and J by 11 bases, with 26 bases between them. Germline loops: CDR1 ENHRY, CDR2 SYGVKD. There are 16 residues in the CDR3. CDR3 DNA: TGTGCCATCAGCGGCGAGTCAGGGCGGGCCTTCGGTACCCAGCATTTT. It yields the protein CAISGESGRAFGTQHF.

The chain is built from TRBV4-2 and TRBJ2-7; D unresolved. CDR3 length equals 14 residues. V was cut by 1 base and J by 5 bases, with 12 bases left in between. Looked up from germline, CDR1 is LGHNA and CDR2 is YNFKEQ. The CDR3 loop is CASSQVSPEDEQYF. CDR3 nucleotide sequence: TGTGCCAGCAGCCAAGTGTCCCCAGAGGACGAGCAGTACTTC.

V gene TRBV5-6 combines with J gene TRBJ2-1; TRBD1 agrees at 7 bases. Germline loops: CDR1 SGHDT, CDR2 YYEEEE. CDR3 length: 15 residues. With V trimmed by 4 bases and J by 4 bases, 8 bases remained unmatched. CDR3 residues: CASSAPGQRYNEQFF. CDR3 bases: TGTGCCAGCAGCGCTCCGGGACAGCGATACAATGAGCAGTTCTTC.

This chain uses TRBV7-2 with TRBJ1-2; weak D call: TRBD1 (6 bases). V lost 5 bases and J lost 4, with 20 bases in between. Germline V CDR1 and CDR2: SGHTA, FQGNSA. CDR3 size: 16 residues. CDR3 DNA: TGTGCCAGCAGCCCAGGAAGGGGGGCCGCTCCCTATGGCTACACCTTC. Amino acid sequence: CASSPGRGAAPYGYTF.

With regard to this clone: This sample also contains other DNA sequences that code for the same CDR3. CDR3: CASSLVGGQQETQYF. The CDR3 DNA follows: TGTGCCAGCAGCTTAGTGGGGGGACAGCAAGAGACCCAGTACTTC. The V gene is TRBV7-2, the J gene TRBJ2-5; possible D gene TRBD1, 7 bases. CDR1 SGHTA and CDR2 FQGNSA come from the germline V gene. CDR3 size: 15 residues. Deletions cut 1 base from V and 2 bases from J, with 11 bases between.

The genes are TRBV5-6 and TRBJ1-5; 7 positions agree with TRBD1. CDR3 size: 15 residues. V shed 0 bases, J shed 9 bases, and the junction held 9 bases outside the gene matches. Germline assignment: CDR1 SGHDT and CDR2 YYEEEE. CDR3 sequence reads: CASSLGDRVFPPQHF. The CDR3 region has the DNA TGTGCCAGCAGCTTGGGTGACAGGGTGTTTCCGCCCCAGCATTTT.

DNA for the CDR3: TGTGCCAGCAGCCTCAGTAGGGTTTCTGAAGCTTTCTTT. Its translation: CASSLSRVSEAFF. The chain links TRBV27 to TRBJ1-1; D not resolved. The CDR3 runs to 13 residues. Trimming removed 6 bases at V and 6 bases at J, with 14 bases between. Germline-derived CDR1 and CDR2 are MNHEY and SMNVEV (reference sequence).

The rearrangement joins TRBV7-3 to TRBJ2-3, with a tentative D call TRBD2 (5 bases). Trimming left V 6 bases short and J 4 bases short, with 11 bases between. Germline V CDR1 and CDR2: SGHTA, FQGTGA. This CDR3 is 13 amino acids long. The CDR3 nucleotides are TGTGCCAGCAGTCGCGGGTGGCCAGATACGCAGTATTTT. This encodes CASSRGWPDTQYF.

This chain links TRBV5-1 with TRBJ2-5, with 12 nucleotides matching TRBD2. The germline CDR1 and CDR2 sequences are SGHRS and YFSETQ. With V trimmed by 0 bases and J by 3 bases, 0 bases remained unmatched. This CDR3 is 15 amino acids long. CDR3 loop: CASSLGLAGEETQYF. The DNA for the CDR3 is TGCGCCAGCAGCTTGGGACTAGCGGGGGAAGAGACCCAGTACTTC.

The CDR3: CASSLFGTSYEQYF. As DNA, the CDR3 is TGTGCCAGCAGCTTATTTGGAACGTCCTACGAGCAGTACTTC. The chain joins TRBV7-3 to TRBJ2-7; D gene unclear. The ends were cut back, 2 bases at V and 1 base at J, with 9 bases in the middle. CDR1 and CDR2 from the germline V gene are SGHTA and FQGTGA. The CDR3 runs to 14 residues.

V and J are TRBV28 and TRBJ2-7; D unresolved. Germline CDR1 is MDHEN and CDR2 is SYDVKM. The V end lost 7 bases, the J end lost 3 bases, and 7 bases lay between the germline ends. The CDR3 totals 11 residues. The CDR3 region is CASMGSYEQYF. For the CDR3, the DNA is TGTGCCAGCATGGGCAGCTACGAGCAGTACTTC.

V usage is TRBV6-1 and J usage is TRBJ2-7; 7 bases are shared with TRBD2. CDR1 MNHNS and CDR2 SASEGT come from the germline V gene. The CDR3 extends over 14 amino acids. Trimming at V came to 6 bases and at J to 1 base, leaving 6 bases not matched to a gene. CDR3 bases: TGTGCCAGCAGGAGCCTAGCGGCTTCCTACGAGCAGTACTTC. Translation: CASRSLAASYEQYF.

V is TRBV7-2 and J is TRBJ1-5; no clear D gene. V gave up 1 base and J gave up 0 bases, with 7 bases separating them. Germline V gene sequence: CDR1 SGHTA, CDR2 FQGNSA. This CDR3 has 15 residues. The chain's CDR3 is CASSLVWDSNQPQHF. The CDR3 coding sequence is TGTGCCAGCAGCTTAGTGTGGGATAGCAATCAGCCCCAGCATTTT.

The rearrangement joins TRBV5-1 to TRBJ2-3; 8 positions agree with TRBD1. The CDR3 runs to 17 residues. V shed 0 bases and J 4 bases; nucleotides not matched to a gene: 10. CDR1 is SGHRS, CDR2 YFSETQ, per germline. The CDR3 sequence: CASSLGGARGLSDTQYF. The CDR3 nucleotides read TGCGCCAGCAGCTTGGGAGGGGCCAGGGGGCTATCAGATACGCAGTATTTT.

Comment on this clone: Germline and junction disagree at one end, which may indicate a read error. The same CDR3 can be traced to other DNA sequences in this sample. The V call is TRBV30, the J call TRBJ2-3; no reliable D call. The CDR3 is made up of 13 amino acids. The germline V gene encodes CDR1 GTSNPN and CDR2 SVGIG (reference sequence). The CDR3 nucleotides read TGTGCCTGGAGTCTGGTAAGCACAGATACGCAGTACTTT. Translated: CAWSLVSTDTQYF.

This chain joins TRBV9 and TRBJ2-1, with D tentatively TRBD1 (7 bases). This CDR3 contains 15 residues. Per germline, CDR1 SGDLS and CDR2 YYNGEE. V shed 4 bases and J shed 4 bases, with 15 bases lying between them. CDR3 coding DNA: TGTGCCAGCAGCCCCCGCGGGACAGTTTACAATGAGCAGTTCTTC. Protein: CASSPRGTVYNEQFF.

This chain connects TRBV7-2 to TRBJ2-7; no reliable D call. The germline gives CDR1 SGHTA, CDR2 FQGNSA. The V end was cut by 1 base, the J end by 2 bases, with 12 bases between. The CDR3 consists of 15 residues. Here the CDR3 reads CASSLVSGLTYEQYF. The CDR3 DNA follows: TGTGCCAGCAGCTTAGTGTCAGGTCTAACCTACGAGCAGTACTTC.

This chain joins TRBV9 and TRBJ2-5, with D perhaps TRBD1 (6 bases). The CDR3 length is 15 residues. V dropped 4 bases and J dropped 2 bases, with 15 bases sitting between them. CDR1 SGDLS and CDR2 YYNGEE come from the germline V gene. DNA for the CDR3: TGTGCCAGCAGCCTGCGGACAGCTTCTCAAGAGACCCAGTACTTC. Amino acid sequence: CASSLRTASQETQYF.

The chain recombines TRBV27 with TRBJ2-1; D gene ambiguous. The CDR3 length is 19 residues. V was pared by 6 bases and J by 0 bases, with 24 bases between. Germline V lookup: CDR1 MNHEY, CDR2 SMNVEV (reference sequence). CDR3 sequence reads: CASSPIGVLWISSYNEQFF. The CDR3 DNA is TGTGCCAGCAGCCCTATAGGTGTCCTGTGGATCAGCTCCTACAATGAGCAGTTCTTC.

V usage is TRBV7-7 and J usage is TRBJ1-1, with no clear D. Germline CDR1 reads SSHAT; CDR2 reads FNYEAQ (reference sequence). V dropped 5 bases and J dropped 0 bases, with 7 bases sitting between them. There are 13 residues in the CDR3. CDR3 residues: CASSPQMNTEAFF. The CDR3 DNA follows: TGTGCCAGCAGCCCTCAGATGAACACTGAAGCTTTCTTT.

The chain has TRBV28 and TRBJ1-1; D not certain. Germline CDR1 and CDR2: MDHEN and SYDVKM. V lost 5 bases and J lost 1, with 8 bases in between. The CDR3 is 13 amino acids. The CDR3 sequence: CASSRTENTEAFF. The CDR3 bases are TGTGCCAGCAGTCGGACCGAGAACACTGAAGCTTTCTTT.

This chain links TRBV5-1 with TRBJ1-4; D is perhaps TRBD1 (6 bases). Deletions cut 1 base from V and 7 bases from J, with 14 bases between. Germline loops: CDR1 SGHRS, CDR2 YFSETQ. The CDR3 is made up of 15 amino acids. The CDR3 coding sequence is TGCGCCAGCAGCTTGTGGGGCAGGGGATCTGAAAAACTGTTTTTT. Its translation is CASSLWGRGSEKLFF.

V usage is TRBV9 and J usage is TRBJ2-7; TRBD1 matches at 11 bases. Germline trimming cut 3 bases from V and 3 bases from J; bases unmatched to any gene: 2. The CDR3 loop spans 14 amino acids. Germline V gene data show CDR1 as SGDLS and CDR2 as YYNGEE. CDR3 in DNA: TGTGCCAGCAGCGAGGGACAGGGGGACTACGAGCAGTACTTC. Translation gives CASSEGQGDYEQYF.

The chain uses TRBV6-6 and TRBJ2-2, with D unresolved. The CDR3 is 12 amino acids. The V and J ends lost 2 bases and 5 bases respectively, with 3 bases between them. Germline loops: CDR1 MNHNY, CDR2 SVGAGI (reference sequence). As DNA, the CDR3 is TGTGCCAGCAGTTACAGGACCGGGGAGCTGTTTTTT. Translating gives CASSYRTGELFF.

The CDR3 DNA is TGTGCCAGCAGCCGCGGCCACGACCAGACCCAGTACTTC. Translating it yields CASSRGHDQTQYF. This chain links TRBV14 with TRBJ2-5; no firm D call. The CDR3 contains 13 residues. The ends were cut back, 4 bases at V and 6 bases at J, with 12 bases in the middle. Looked up from germline, CDR1 is SGHDN and CDR2 is FVKESK.

The chain links TRBV4-1 to TRBJ1-2; D uncertain. Germline-derived CDR1 and CDR2 are MGHRA and YSYEKL. The V end lost 0 bases, the J end lost 2 bases, and 7 bases lay between the germline ends. The CDR3 length is 14 residues. The CDR3 loop reads CASSQEHINYGYTF. The CDR3, as DNA: TGCGCCAGCAGCCAAGAACACATAAACTATGGCTACACCTTC.